This T cell receptor beta chain appears in the sequencing data of a study of cytomegalovirus exposure and HLA in healthy donors. About this clone: Its antigen is currently unknown.

Points from the study as a whole: Subsequent analysis found a tendency for first-cohort TCR clusters to co-occur within the 100 to 150 validation repertoires.

The CDR3 is 12 amino acids. The V gene lost 10 bases and the J gene lost 5 bases, with 14 bases spanning the gap. Germline CDR1 is MNHEY and CDR2 is SVGAGI. From the roughly 110-subject validation cohort, which was separate from the approximately 670-subject first cohort, the donors were drawn. Sequencing used immunoSEQ multiplex PCR; TCRdb keeps in-frame clones, though not all of them. The repertoire consists of 120,000 or so clones, with 88% occurring once and the leading ten covering 1.5% to 2%. The chain is built from TRBV6-5 and TRBJ2-5; tentative D call: TRBD2 (5 bases). Sequencing was performed on PBMCs. This receptor was taken from a man in his late teens or twenties in good health and CMV-seronegative. CDR3 sequence (DNA): TGTGCCACCCACCGGGGTGCTGAGACCCAGTACTTC. It encodes CATHRGAETQYF.